This record covers a single T cell receptor (beta chain). The antigen remains unidentified. Measured with immunoSEQ multiplex PCR; TCRdb has only the in-frame clones, and not every one. This sample has more than 25,000 clones, with roughly 83% found just once. This sample is part of a study of radiotherapy plus CTLA-4 blockade in lung cancer. Study context: Objective responses were recorded in around 18% of patients, with disease control recorded in about 33%. Study outcomes and limitations: Clones of tumor-derived TCRs expanded in blood after radiotherapy plus ipilimumab.

Ipilimumab CTLA-4 blockade and focal radiation were given to patients with chemo-refractory metastatic non-small-cell lung cancer. This sequence originates from a human donor with non-small cell lung cancer that progressed on radiotherapy plus ipilimumab. The starting material was peripheral blood, obtained from a patient treated with radiotherapy plus ipilimumab.

The CDR3 DNA is TGTGCCAGCAGGGCTGGGACGCCCGGAAATCAGCCCCAGCATTTT. Translated: CASRAGTPGNQPQHF. The chain uses TRBV28 and TRBJ1-5; tentative D call: TRBD1 (5 bases). Trimming removed 6 bases from V and 4 bases from J, with 16 bases in between. CDR1 MDHEN and CDR2 SYDVKM come from the germline V gene. The length of the CDR3 is 15 residues.